This is a list of T cell receptor beta chains from one sample in a study of blood T cell repertoires in COVID-19. Only in-frame clones appear in the TCRdb table, and some are missing; sequencing was by immunoSEQ multiplex PCR. Of 150,000 to 200,000 clones listed, approximately 86% are singletons. The specimen was peripheral blood. These receptors were obtained from a woman of 80 years or more with COVID-19, enrolled during active disease. Both conserved end residues are part of each CDR3. The D gene is left open where the match is weak. The size of a clone is reported for some rows only, either as once, few or many, or as a class for expanded clones.

size	V	D	J	DNA	CDR3
-	TRBV25-1	-	TRBJ1-2	TGTGCCAGCAGTGAGGCCCACCGGAGGTACACCTTC	CASSEAHRRYTF
-	TRBV6-5	TRBD1	TRBJ1-2	TGTGCCAGCAGTTACAACAGGGGATCCTCCTATGGCTACACCTTC	CASSYNRGSSYGYTF
-	TRBV5-5	-	TRBJ1-5	TGTGCCAGCAGCAGGACAGATAGCAATCAGCCCCAGCATTTT	CASSRTDSNQPQHF
few	TRBV18	-	TRBJ1-5	TGTGCCAGCTCACCCGACGGGGTCAATCAGCCCCAGCATTTT	CASSPDGVNQPQHF
few	TRBV5-4	-	TRBJ2-1	TGTGCCAGCAGCTTGGACAGCTCCTACAATGAGCAGTTCTTC	CASSLDSSYNEQFF
-	TRBV7-9	TRBD1	TRBJ1-4	TGTGCCAGCAGCCCCCGGGCCACAGGGGTTCATGAAAAACTGTTTTTT	CASSPRATGVHEKLFF
-	TRBV5-1	-	TRBJ1-2	TGCGCCAGCAGCGTAGAGCAATCGGGGTTCTATGGCTACACCTTC	CASSVEQSGFYGYTF
-	TRBV28	-	TRBJ2-2	TGTGCCAGCAGTTTACCGGGTGGGGAGCTGTTTTTT	CASSLPGGELFF
-	TRBV29-1	-	TRBJ2-6	TGCAGCGTTGATCAGGGGTCGGGGGCCAACGTCCTGACTTTC	CSVDQGSGANVLTF
-	TRBV18	TRBD1	TRBJ1-1	TGTGCCAGCTCACCCCCGGGACAGACTATCACTGAAGCTTTCTTT	CASSPPGQTITEAFF
-	TRBV14	-	TRBJ2-3	TGTGCCAGCAGCCCCCCCACCCGGAATCGGGTCGATACGCAGTATTTT	CASSPPTRNRVDTQYF
-	TRBV9	TRBD1	TRBJ2-7	TGTGCCAGCAGCGCGGGACAGGGGGTCGAGCAGTACTTC	CASSAGQGVEQYF
-	TRBV18	-	TRBJ2-5	TGTGCCAGCTCACCAGGGTGGCAGGTCCAAGAGACCCAGTACTTC	CASSPGWQVQETQYF
-	TRBV7-7	-	TRBJ1-1	TGTGCTAGCAGTGCACAGATTAACACTGAAGCTTTCTTT	CASSAQINTEAFF
-	TRBV7-8	-	TRBJ1-1	TGTGCCAGCAGCCTGACAGAGCCATGGACTGAAGCTTTCTTT	CASSLTEPWTEAFF
-	TRBV6-2/TRBV6-3	TRBD1	TRBJ1-6	TGTGCCAGCAGTCCGGGACAGGGGGCGCTTGATAATTCACCCCTCCACTTT	CASSPGQGALDNSPLHF
-	TRBV18	-	TRBJ1-3	TGTGCCAGCTCACCCAGCTTACAGGGAAACACCATATATTTT	CASSPSLQGNTIYF
-	TRBV27	TRBD2	TRBJ2-1	TGTGCCAGCAGTTCCCAACTAGCGGGATCCTACAATGAGCAGTTCTTC	CASSSQLAGSYNEQFF
once	TRBV28	TRBD1	TRBJ1-2	TGTGCCAGCAGTGATATGGGACAGGGCAACTATGGCTACACCTTC	CASSDMGQGNYGYTF
once	TRBV20-1	-	TRBJ1-6	TGCAGTGCTAGTTACAGGGTTTCACCCCTCCACTTT	CSASYRVSPLHF
-	TRBV3-1/TRBV3-2	-	TRBJ1-2	TGTGCCAGCAGCCAAGATTCACAGGGCCTAGGAGGCTACACCTTC	CASSQDSQGLGGYTF
few	TRBV18	-	TRBJ2-1	TGTGCCAGCTCACCTCGAGTGATTTTGAGCTCCTACAATGAGCAGTTCTTC	CASSPRVILSSYNEQFF